This record covers a single T cell receptor beta chain. Its antigen is not known. V lost 8 bases, J lost 3 bases, and 11 bases lay in between. CDR3 length equals 13 residues. CDR1 is MNHEY, CDR2 SMNVEV, per germline (reference sequence). This sample stems from a study of T cell responses to AZD1222 COVID-19 vaccine. Profiled with immunoSEQ multiplex PCR; TCRdb holds only in-frame clones, not every one. The repertoire holds under 200,000 clones, with roughly 94% as singletons. Study observations and caveats: Baseline seropositivity occurred in only six AZD1222 recipients. Reports say nearly half of spike-specific TCRs go after unmutated variant regions. Compared with day 0, the breadth and depth of the Spike-specific TCR repertoire rose significantly after two doses of AZD1222.

The sequence was collected from an adult who received the AZD1222 COVID-19 vaccine. The sample in question was peripheral blood, obtained 28 days after the second AZD1222 dose. The V gene is TRBV27, the J gene TRBJ1-5, with D uncertain. Written as DNA, the CDR3 is TGTGCCAGCCCGGTGTGGACCAATCAGCCCCAGCATTTT. Translation: CASPVWTNQPQHF.